This T cell receptor (beta chain) was sequenced for a study of blood T cell repertoires in COVID-19. About the study: Whether acute or convalescent, the COVID-19 samples came from the United States, Italy and Spain.

V was shortened by 3 bases and J by 0 bases, with 13 bases between the two germline ends. The CDR3 sequence is 16 residues long. CDR1 and CDR2 from the germline V gene are MDHEN and SYDVKM. As originally analysed: Estimation of nucleated cell counts was performed using reference gene primer amplification. Produced via immunoSEQ multiplex PCR; TCRdb's table is partial and in-frame only. D and trimming were read from the DNA, whereas the V and J calls and clone size are those reported in that table. The sample records some 80,000 clones, 84% being singletons. Specimen: peripheral blood. The rearrangement links TRBV28 to TRBJ2-3; no reliable D call. The clonotype was recovered from a man in his fifties with acute or convalescent COVID-19. Here the CDR3 DNA reads TGTGCCAGCAGTTTTCACAGAACCCCTAGCACAGATACGCAGTATTTT. Protein: CASSFHRTPSTDTQYF.